The T cell receptor beta chain under discussion was sequenced for a study of Tregs in tolerant kidney transplant recipients. As for this clone: Its antigen is unidentified.

In germline, CDR1 is GTSNPN, CDR2 SVGIG (reference sequence). The CDR3 length is 12 residues. V was trimmed by 4 bases and J by 8 bases, leaving 14 bases between them. Regarding the study as a whole: Findings come from small patient numbers and require larger validation. No direct test of biological reproducibility was done here. Changing PCR primers prevented nucleotide comparison between some patients' samples. The most relevant donor-specific Treg TCRbeta repertoire apparently came from expansion with activated donor B cells.

The assay was immunoSEQ multiplex PCR, and TCRdb's table has in-frame clones only and misses some. The profile shows about 55,000 clones, roughly nine tenths of them singletons. The nonmyeloablative bone marrow transplants came from related graft donors, with transient mixed chimerism. V is TRBV30 and J is TRBJ1-2, with D perhaps TRBD1 (5 bases). The sequencing used CD8+ T cells from blood (PBMCs), collected 24 months after the transplant. The TCR sequence derives from a human patient who received a combined kidney and bone marrow transplant. Some T cells may have come from the graft donor. The CDR3 sequence: CAWISGMRGYTF. CDR3 in DNA: TGTGCCTGGATCTCAGGGATGCGCGGCTACACCTTC.